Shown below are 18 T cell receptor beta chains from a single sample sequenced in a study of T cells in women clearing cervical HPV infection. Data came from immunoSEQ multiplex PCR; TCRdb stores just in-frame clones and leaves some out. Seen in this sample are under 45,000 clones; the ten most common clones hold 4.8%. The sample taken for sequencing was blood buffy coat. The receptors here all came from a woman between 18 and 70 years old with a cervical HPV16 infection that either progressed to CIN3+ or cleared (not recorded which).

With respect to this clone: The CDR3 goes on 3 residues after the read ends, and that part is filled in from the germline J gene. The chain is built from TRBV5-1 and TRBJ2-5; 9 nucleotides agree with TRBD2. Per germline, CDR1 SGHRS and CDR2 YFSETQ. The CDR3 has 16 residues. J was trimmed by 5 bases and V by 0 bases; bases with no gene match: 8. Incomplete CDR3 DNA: TGCGCCAGCAGCTTGGAGGGCGGGGGGGCGACGGAGACC. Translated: CASSLEGGGATET. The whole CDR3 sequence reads CASSLEGGGATETQYF.

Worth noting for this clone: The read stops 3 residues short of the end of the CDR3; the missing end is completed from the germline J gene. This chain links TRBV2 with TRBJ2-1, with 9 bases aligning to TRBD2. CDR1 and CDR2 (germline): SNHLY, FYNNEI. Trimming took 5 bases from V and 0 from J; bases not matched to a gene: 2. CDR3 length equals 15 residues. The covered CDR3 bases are TGTGCCAGCAGTCCTAGCGGGACCTCCTACAATGAG. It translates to CASSPSGTSYNE. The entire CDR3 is CASSPSGTSYNEQFF. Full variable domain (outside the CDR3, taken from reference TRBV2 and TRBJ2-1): EPEVTQTPSHQVTQMGQEVILRCVPISNHLYFYWYRQILGQKVEFLVSFYNNEISEKSEIFDDQFSVERPDGSNFTLKIRSTKLEDSAMYFCASSPSGTSYNEQFFGPGTRLTVL.

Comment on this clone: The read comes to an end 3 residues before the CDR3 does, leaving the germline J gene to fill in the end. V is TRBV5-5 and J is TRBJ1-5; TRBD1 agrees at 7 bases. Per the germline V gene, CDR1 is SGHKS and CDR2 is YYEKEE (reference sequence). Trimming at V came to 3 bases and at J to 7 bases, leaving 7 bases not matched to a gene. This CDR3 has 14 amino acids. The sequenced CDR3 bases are TGTGCCAGCAGCTCCCTGGACAGGATGCAGCCC. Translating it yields CASSSLDRMQP. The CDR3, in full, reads CASSSLDRMQPQHF.

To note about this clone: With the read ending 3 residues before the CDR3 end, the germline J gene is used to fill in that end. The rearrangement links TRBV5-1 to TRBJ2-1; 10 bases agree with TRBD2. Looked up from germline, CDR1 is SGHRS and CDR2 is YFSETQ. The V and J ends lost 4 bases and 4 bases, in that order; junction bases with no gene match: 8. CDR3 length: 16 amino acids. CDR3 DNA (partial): TGCGCCAGCAGCCAGATAGCGGGGGGAGCATACAATGAG. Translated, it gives CASSQIAGGAYNE. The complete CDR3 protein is CASSQIAGGAYNEQFF.

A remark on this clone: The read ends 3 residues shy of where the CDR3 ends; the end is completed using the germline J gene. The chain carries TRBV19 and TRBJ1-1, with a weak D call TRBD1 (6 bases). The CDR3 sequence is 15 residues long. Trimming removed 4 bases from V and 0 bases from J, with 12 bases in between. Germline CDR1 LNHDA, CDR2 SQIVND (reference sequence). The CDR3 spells CASSTPGALNTEAFF. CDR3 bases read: TGTGCCAGTAGTACCCCAGGGGCCCTGAACACTGAA. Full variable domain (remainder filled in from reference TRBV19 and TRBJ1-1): DGGITQSPKYLFRKEGQNVTLSCEQNLNHDAMYWYRQDPGQGLRLIYYSQIVNDFQKGDIAEGYSVSREKKESFPLTVTSAQKNPTAFYLCASSTPGALNTEAFFGQGTRLTVV.

Here the CDR3 reads CASSLGPGQGGTEAFF. Partial CDR3 DNA: TGTGCCAGCAGCTTAGGGCCGGGACAGGGAGGCACTGAA. The chain combines TRBV7-8 with TRBJ1-1, with 9 nucleotides matching TRBD1. The read terminates 3 residues ahead of where the CDR3 ends, so the germline J gene completes it. The germline V gene has CDR1 SGHVS and CDR2 FQNEAQ. V was clipped by 1 base and J by 4 bases; unmatched bases: 7. This CDR3 has 16 residues.

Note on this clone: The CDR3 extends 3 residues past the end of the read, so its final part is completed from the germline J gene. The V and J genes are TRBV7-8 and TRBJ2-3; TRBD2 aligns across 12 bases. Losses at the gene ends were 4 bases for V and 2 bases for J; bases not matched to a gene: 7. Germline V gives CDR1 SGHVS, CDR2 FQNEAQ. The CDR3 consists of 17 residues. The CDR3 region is CASSSLGTSGYTDTQYF. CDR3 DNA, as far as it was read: TGTGCCAGCAGCTCTCTCGGGACTAGCGGGTACACAGATACG. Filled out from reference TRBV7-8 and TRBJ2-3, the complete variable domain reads GAGVSQSPRYKVAKRGQDVALRCDPISGHVSLFWYQQALGQGPEFLTYFQNEAQLDKSGLPSDRFFAERPEGSVSTLKIQRTQQEDSAVYLCASSSLGTSGYTDTQYFGPGTRLTVL.

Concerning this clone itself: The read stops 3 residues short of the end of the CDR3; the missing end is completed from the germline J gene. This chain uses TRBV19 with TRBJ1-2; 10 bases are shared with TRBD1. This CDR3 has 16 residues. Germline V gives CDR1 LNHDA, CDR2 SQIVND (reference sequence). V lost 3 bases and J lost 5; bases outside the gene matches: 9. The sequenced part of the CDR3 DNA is TGTGCCAGTAGTATCACGACAGGGGGCCGAGGATATGGC. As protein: CASSITTGGRGYG. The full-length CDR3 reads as CASSITTGGRGYGYTF.

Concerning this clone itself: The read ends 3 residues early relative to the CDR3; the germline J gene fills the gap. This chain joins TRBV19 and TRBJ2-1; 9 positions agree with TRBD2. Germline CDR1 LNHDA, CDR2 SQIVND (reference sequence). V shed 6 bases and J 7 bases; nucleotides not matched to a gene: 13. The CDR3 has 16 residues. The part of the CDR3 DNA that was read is TGTGCCAGTAGCCCGAAGGTAGCGGGGGCCTTTAATGAG. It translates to CASSPKVAGAFNE. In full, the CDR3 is CASSPKVAGAFNEQFF. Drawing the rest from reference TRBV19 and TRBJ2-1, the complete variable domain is DGGITQSPKYLFRKEGQNVTLSCEQNLNHDAMYWYRQDPGQGLRLIYYSQIVNDFQKGDIAEGYSVSREKKESFPLTVTSAQKNPTAFYLCASSPKVAGAFNEQFFGPGTRLTVL.

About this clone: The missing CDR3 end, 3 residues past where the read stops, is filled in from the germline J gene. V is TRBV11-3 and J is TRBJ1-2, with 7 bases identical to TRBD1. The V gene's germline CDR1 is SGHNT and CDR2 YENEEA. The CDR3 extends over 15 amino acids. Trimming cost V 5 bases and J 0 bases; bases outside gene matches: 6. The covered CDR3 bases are TGTGCCAGCAGCCCAGGGGGTTCGACTAACTATGGC. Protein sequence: CASSPGGSTNYG. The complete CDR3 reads CASSPGGSTNYGYTF.

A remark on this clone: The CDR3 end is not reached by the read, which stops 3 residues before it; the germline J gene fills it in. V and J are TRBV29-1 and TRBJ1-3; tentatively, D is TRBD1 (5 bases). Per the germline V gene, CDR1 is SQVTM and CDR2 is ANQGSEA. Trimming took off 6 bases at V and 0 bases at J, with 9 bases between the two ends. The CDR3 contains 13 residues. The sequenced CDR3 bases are TGCAGCGTGGGACTGGGCTCTGGAAACACC. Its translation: CSVGLGSGNT. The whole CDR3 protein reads CSVGLGSGNTIYF.

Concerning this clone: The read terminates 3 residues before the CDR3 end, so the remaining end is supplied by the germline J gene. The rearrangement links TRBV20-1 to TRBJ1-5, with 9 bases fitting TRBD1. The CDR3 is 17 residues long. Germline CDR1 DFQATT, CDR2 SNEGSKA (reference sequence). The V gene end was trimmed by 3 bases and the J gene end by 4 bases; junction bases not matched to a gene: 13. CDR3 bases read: TGCAGTGCTAGCCGCAAGGACAGGGGCAATATTAATCAGCCC. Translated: CSASRKDRGNINQP. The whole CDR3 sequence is CSASRKDRGNINQPQHF.

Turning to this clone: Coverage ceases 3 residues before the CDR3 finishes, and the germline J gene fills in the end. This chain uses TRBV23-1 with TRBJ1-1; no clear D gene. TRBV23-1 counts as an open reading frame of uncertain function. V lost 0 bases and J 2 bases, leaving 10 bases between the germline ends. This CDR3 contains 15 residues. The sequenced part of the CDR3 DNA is TGCGCCAGCAGTCAATCGATACCCACAAACACTGAA. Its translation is CASSQSIPTNTE. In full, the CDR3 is CASSQSIPTNTEAFF.

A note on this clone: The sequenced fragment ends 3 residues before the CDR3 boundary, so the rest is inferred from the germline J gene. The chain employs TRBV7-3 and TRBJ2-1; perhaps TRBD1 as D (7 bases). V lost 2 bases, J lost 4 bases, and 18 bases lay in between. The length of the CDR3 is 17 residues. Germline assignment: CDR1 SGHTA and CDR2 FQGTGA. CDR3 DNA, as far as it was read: TGTGCCAGCAGCTTAGGCCCGAGGAGGGGGCTTTACAATGAG. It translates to CASSLGPRRGLYNE. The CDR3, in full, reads CASSLGPRRGLYNEQFF.

The CDR3 protein is CASSPPLAGGRHNEQFF. The part of the CDR3 DNA that was read is TGTGCCAGCTCACCACCCCTAGCGGGGGGGAGACACAATGAG. The chain recombines TRBV18 with TRBJ2-1; 12 bases line up with TRBD2. The read comes to an end 3 residues before the CDR3 does, leaving the germline J gene to fill in the end. Germline CDR1 KGHSH, CDR2 LQKENI. There are 17 residues in the CDR3. V lost 0 bases and J lost 5; bases outside the gene matches: 5.

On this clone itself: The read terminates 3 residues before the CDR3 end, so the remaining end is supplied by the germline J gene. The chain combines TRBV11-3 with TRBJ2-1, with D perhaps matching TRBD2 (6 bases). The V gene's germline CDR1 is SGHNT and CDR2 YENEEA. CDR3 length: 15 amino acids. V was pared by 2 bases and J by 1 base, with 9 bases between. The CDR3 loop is CASSLILASYNEQFF. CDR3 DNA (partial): TGTGCCAGCAGCTTAATCCTAGCGTCCTACAATGAG.

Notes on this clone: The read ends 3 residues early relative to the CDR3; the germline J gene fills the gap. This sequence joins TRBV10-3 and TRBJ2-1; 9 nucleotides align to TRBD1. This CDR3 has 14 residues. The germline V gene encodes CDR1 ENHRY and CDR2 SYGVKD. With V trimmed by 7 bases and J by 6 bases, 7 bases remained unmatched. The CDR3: CAITPGQGPNEQFF. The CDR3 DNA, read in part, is TGTGCCATCACCCCGGGACAGGGCCCCAATGAG.

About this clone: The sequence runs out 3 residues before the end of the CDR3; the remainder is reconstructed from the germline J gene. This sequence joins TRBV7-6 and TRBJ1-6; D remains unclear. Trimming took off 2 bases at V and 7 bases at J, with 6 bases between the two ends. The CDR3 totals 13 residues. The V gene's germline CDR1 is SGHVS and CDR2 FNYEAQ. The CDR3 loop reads CASSLQENSPLHF. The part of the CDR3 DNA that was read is TGTGCCAGCAGCTTACAGGAGAATTCACCC.